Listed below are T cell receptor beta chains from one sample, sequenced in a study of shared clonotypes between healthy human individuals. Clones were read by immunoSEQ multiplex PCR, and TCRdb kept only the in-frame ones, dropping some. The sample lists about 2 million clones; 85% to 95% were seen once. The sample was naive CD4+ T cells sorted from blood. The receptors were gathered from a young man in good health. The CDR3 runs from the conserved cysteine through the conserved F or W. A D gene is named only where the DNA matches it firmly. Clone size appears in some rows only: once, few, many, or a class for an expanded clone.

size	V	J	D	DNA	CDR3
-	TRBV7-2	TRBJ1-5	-	TGTGCCAGCAGCTTAGTTGGACACCCGTCTGAGCCCCAGCATTTT	CASSLVGHPSEPQHF
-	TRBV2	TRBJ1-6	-	TGTGCCAGCAGTGTCCAGGGAACGCCACCCCTCCACTTT	CASSVQGTPPLHF
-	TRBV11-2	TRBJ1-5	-	TGTGCCAGCAGCTTATCCCCAAATCAGCCCCAGCATTTT	CASSLSPNQPQHF
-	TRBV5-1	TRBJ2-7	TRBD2	TGCGCCAGCAGCAGGACTGGGGGGGATTCCTACGAGCAGTACTTC	CASSRTGGDSYEQYF
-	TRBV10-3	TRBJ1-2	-	TGTGCCATCAGCAACGCTACAGGCCGCGTAACCTTC	CAISNATGRVTF
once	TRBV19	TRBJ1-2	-	TGTGCCAGCCTGGGACGGACTAACTATGGCTACACCTTC	CASLGRTNYGYTF
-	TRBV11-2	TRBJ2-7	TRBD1	TGTGCCAGCAGCTCGACAGGGTTCTACGAGCAGTACTTC	CASSSTGFYEQYF
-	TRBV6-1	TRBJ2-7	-	TGTGCCAGCAGGGCCCCTGGCTACGAGCAGTACTTC	CASRAPGYEQYF
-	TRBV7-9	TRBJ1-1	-	TGTGCCAGCAGCTTGGAAACATCTGAAGCTTTCTTT	CASSLETSEAFF
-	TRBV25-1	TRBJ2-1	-	TGTGCCAGCAGTGAATGGAATAGCGCTTACTACAATGAGCAGTTCTTC	CASSEWNSAYYNEQFF
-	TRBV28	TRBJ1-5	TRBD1	TGTGCCAGCAACTCGGACAGGGACAATCAGCCCCAGCATTTT	CASNSDRDNQPQHF
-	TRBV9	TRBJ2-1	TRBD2	TGTGCCAGCAGCGCCTCGGGACTAGCGGGCAATGAGCAGTTCTTC	CASSASGLAGNEQFF
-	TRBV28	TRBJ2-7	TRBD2	TGTGCCAGCAGTTTCCTAGCGGGCCACGGCGAGCAGTACTTC	CASSFLAGHGEQYF
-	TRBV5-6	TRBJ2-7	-	TGTGCCAGCACCTCAACGAACCCCACAAGCTCCTACGAGCAGTACTTC	CASTSTNPTSSYEQYF
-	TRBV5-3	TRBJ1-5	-	TGTGCCAGAAGCTTGGGCTTACAGGGTAAAAGCAATCAGCCCCAGCATTTT	CARSLGLQGKSNQPQHF
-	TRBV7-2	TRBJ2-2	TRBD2	TGTGCCAGCAGCCCAAGGGCTAGCGGATTGAGCCGGGAGCTGTTTTTT	CASSPRASGLSRELFF
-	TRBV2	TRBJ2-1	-	TGTGCCAGCAGTACAGGTTTCAATGAGCAGTTCTTC	CASSTGFNEQFF
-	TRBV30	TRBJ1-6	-	TGTGCCTGGAGCCTCCAGGGGAAATCACCCCTCCACTTT	CAWSLQGKSPLHF
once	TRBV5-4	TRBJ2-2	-	TGTGCCAGCAGCTTGAGGTTAAGCTTAGACACCGGGGAGCTGTTTTTT	CASSLRLSLDTGELFF
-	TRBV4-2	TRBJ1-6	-	TGTGCCAGCAGCCAAGATTCCAGGGATTCACCCCTCCACTTT	CASSQDSRDSPLHF
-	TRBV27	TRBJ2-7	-	TGTGCCAGCAGTTTTCAGGGGGGGTTATACGAGCAGTACTTC	CASSFQGGLYEQYF
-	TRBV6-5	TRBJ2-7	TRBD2	TGTGCCAGCAGAGATGGGACTAGTGTTTCCTACGAGCAGTACTTC	CASRDGTSVSYEQYF
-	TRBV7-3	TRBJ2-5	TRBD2	TGTGCCAGCAGCGCTAGCGGTATATCCCACGAGACCCAGTACTTC	CASSASGISHETQYF
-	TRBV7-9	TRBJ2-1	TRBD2	TGTGCCAGCAGCTTAGGAGGACTAGCGGCCAATGAGCAGTTCTTC	CASSLGGLAANEQFF
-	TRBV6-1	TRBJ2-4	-	TGTGCCAGCACCCCGGGACTTAGCATTCAGTACTTC	CASTPGLSIQYF
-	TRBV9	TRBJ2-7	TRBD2	TGTGCCAGCAGCTCACCCCAGCGGGGTTACGAGCAGTACTTC	CASSSPQRGYEQYF
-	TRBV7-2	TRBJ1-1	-	TGTGCCAGCAGCCCCCTCGGGGGGAACACTGAAGCTTTCTTT	CASSPLGGNTEAFF
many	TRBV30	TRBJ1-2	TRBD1	TGTGCCTGGAGCATGACGCAGCAGGGGGGGAGGTACACCTTC	CAWSMTQQGGRYTF
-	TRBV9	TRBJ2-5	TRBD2	TGTGCCAGCAGCGTAGGGGCGGGAGTTACTCAGGGGACCCAGTACTTC	CASSVGAGVTQGTQYF
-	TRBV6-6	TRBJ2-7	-	TGTGCCAGCAGCAAGAAATGGTTTTACGAGCAGTACTTC	CASSKKWFYEQYF
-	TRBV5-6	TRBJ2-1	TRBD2	TGTGCCAGCAGCTTGGTTCCTAGCGGACTTAGCTCCTACAATGAGCAGTTCTTC	CASSLVPSGLSSYNEQFF
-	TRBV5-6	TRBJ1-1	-	TGTGCCAGCAGCTCCCAGAACAGGAACACTGAAGCTTTCTTT	CASSSQNRNTEAFF
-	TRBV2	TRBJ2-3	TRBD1	TGTGCCAGCAGTGAATCTGGACAGGGCACAGATACGCAGTATTTT	CASSESGQGTDTQYF
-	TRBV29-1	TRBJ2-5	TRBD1	TGCAGCGCCCGACAGGGGGAGACCCAGTACTTC	CSARQGETQYF
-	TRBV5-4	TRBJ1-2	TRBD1	TGTGCCAGCAGCTCGCCGGGACAGGGTTCCTATGGCTACACCTTC	CASSSPGQGSYGYTF
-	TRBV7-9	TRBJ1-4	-	TGTGCCAGCAGCTTAGACGGTGGGGATAATGAAAAACTGTTTTTT	CASSLDGGDNEKLFF
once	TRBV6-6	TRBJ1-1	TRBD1	TGTGCCACCGGTACAGGGGTCCCTGAAGCTTTCTTT	CATGTGVPEAFF
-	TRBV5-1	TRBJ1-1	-	TGCGCCAGCAGCTTGGCCTATCAGGGCACTGAAGCTTTCTTT	CASSLAYQGTEAFF
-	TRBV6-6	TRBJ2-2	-	TGTGCCAGCAGTTCAGCACCGGGCGCCGGGGAGCTGTTTTTT	CASSSAPGAGELFF
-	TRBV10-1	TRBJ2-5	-	TGCGCCAGCAGCAGGGACCCCAATCGTGAGACCCAGTACTTC	CASSRDPNRETQYF
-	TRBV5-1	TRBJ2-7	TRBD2	TGCGCCAGCAGCTTGGTGGTCGGACTAGCGGAGCCGCAGTACTTC	CASSLVVGLAEPQYF
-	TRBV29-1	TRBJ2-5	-	TGCAGCGTTGGGCCCTCGGGAGAGACCCAGTACTTC	CSVGPSGETQYF
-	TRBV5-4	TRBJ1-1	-	TGTGCCAGCAGCCCGCCTTCCGGTAGCGACACTGAAGCTTTCTTT	CASSPPSGSDTEAFF
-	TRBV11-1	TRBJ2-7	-	TGTGCCAGCAGCTTGAAAATAGGACCTACCTACGAGCAGTACTTC	CASSLKIGPTYEQYF
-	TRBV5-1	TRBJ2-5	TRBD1	TGCGCCAGCAGCACACCAGGGGGCGAGGAGACCCAGTACTTC	CASSTPGGEETQYF
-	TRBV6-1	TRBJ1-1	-	TGTGCCTGGAGCGCGTTCCCGAACACTGAAGCTTTCTTT	CAWSAFPNTEAFF
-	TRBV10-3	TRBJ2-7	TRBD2	TGTGCCATCAGTGAAGGGAGGGGCTACGAGCAGTACTTC	CAISEGRGYEQYF